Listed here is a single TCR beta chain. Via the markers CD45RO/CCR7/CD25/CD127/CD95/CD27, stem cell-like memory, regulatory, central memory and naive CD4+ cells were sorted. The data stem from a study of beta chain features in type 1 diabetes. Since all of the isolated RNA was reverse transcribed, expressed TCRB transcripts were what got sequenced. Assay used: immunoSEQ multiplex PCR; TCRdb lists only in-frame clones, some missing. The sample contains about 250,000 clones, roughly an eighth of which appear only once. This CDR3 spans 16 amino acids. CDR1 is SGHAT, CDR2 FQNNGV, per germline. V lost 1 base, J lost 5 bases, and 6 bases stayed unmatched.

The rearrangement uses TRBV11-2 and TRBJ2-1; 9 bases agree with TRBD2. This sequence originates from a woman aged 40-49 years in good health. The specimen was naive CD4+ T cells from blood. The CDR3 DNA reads TGTGCCAGCAGCTTAGCGGGCGGGGGGGCCCACAATGAGCAGTTCTTC. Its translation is CASSLAGGGAHNEQFF.